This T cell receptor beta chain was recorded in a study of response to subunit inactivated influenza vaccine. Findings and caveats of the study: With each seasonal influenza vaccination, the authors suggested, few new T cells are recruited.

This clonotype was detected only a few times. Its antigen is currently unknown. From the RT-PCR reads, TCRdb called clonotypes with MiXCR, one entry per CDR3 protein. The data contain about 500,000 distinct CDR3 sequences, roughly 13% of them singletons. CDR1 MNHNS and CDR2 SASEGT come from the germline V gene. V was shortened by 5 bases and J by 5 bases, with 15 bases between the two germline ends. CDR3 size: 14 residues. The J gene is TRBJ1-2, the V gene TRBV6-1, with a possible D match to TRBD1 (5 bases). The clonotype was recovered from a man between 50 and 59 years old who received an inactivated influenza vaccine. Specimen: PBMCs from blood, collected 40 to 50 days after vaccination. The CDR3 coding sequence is TGTGCCAGCAGTAGCGGGCGGGGGAATTATGGCTACACCTTC. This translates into CASSSGRGNYGYTF.